These 7 T cell receptor beta chains came from one sample sequenced in a study of blood T cell repertoires in COVID-19. Libraries were prepared by immunoSEQ multiplex PCR; TCRdb keeps only in-frame clonotypes and omits some of them. The sample has around 100,000 clones, 70% to 80% seen once. Sequencing was performed on peripheral blood. These TCRs come from a man in his sixties or seventies with active or convalescent COVID-19.

V is TRBV21-1 and J is TRBJ2-7; the DNA was not used to check the table's D call, TRBD1. TRBV21-1 corresponds to a pseudogene. The CDR3 covers 16 residues. The CDR3 protein is CASRRSYGRDSYEQYF. Written as DNA, the CDR3 is TGTGCCAGCAGGCGAAGTTATGGCAGGGATTCCTACGAGCAGTACTTC.

Here the CDR3 DNA reads TGTGCCAGCTTTAGCGGGACCGGGGAGCTGTTTTTT. Translated, it gives CASFSGTGELFF. The V and J genes are TRBV18 and TRBJ2-2; 7 positions agree with TRBD2. CDR1 KGHSH and CDR2 LQKENI come from the germline V gene. The CDR3 contains 12 residues. The V segment lost 7 bases and the J segment 5 bases; nucleotides outside the gene matches: 1.

V is TRBV5-1 and J is TRBJ2-7; 7 nucleotides agree with TRBD1. In germline, CDR1 is SGHRS, CDR2 YFSETQ. With V trimmed by 4 bases and J by 0 bases, 4 bases remained unmatched. There are 14 residues in the CDR3. In DNA form, the CDR3 reads TGCGCCAGCAGCATGGGACAGCCCTCCTACGAGCAGTACTTC. It codes for CASSMGQPSYEQYF.

This chain links TRBV27 with TRBJ2-1, with TRBD2 identical over 11 bases. The CDR3 length is 11 residues. The V and J ends lost 4 bases and 16 bases, in that order; junction bases with no gene match: 3. Germline V lookup: CDR1 MNHEY, CDR2 SMNVEV (reference sequence). CDR3 nucleotides: TGTGCCAGCAGTTCGGGACTAGCGGAATTCTTC. Its protein product is CASSSGLAEFF.

The V and J genes are TRBV27 and TRBJ2-5; 10 bases line up with TRBD2. This CDR3 has 16 amino acids. The germline gives CDR1 MNHEY, CDR2 SMNVEV (reference sequence). The V segment lost 4 bases and the J segment 2 bases; nucleotides outside the gene matches: 7. The CDR3 DNA is TGTGCCAGCAGTTATAGTAGCGGGGGGCCTCAAGAGACCCAGTACTTC. Translated, it gives CASSYSSGGPQETQYF.

J is TRBJ1-1 and V is TRBV5-1, with D possibly being TRBD1 (5 bases). The germline V gene has CDR1 SGHRS and CDR2 YFSETQ. Trimming left V 1 base short and J 0 bases short, with 7 bases between. The length of the CDR3 is 14 residues. The CDR3 protein is CASSLKGMNTEAFF. The CDR3 coding sequence is TGCGCCAGCAGCTTGAAGGGGATGAACACTGAAGCTTTCTTT.

This chain joins TRBV29-1 and TRBJ2-2; TRBD1 might be the D (6 bases). CDR3 length: 13 amino acids. Germline assignment: CDR1 SQVTM and CDR2 ANQGSEA. V gave up 7 bases and J gave up 3 bases, with 12 bases separating them. The CDR3 loop is CSADNRDTGELFF. The CDR3 region has the DNA TGCAGCGCCGACAACAGGGACACCGGGGAGCTGTTTTTT.